The following is a T cell receptor beta chain sequence with its context. The CDR3 contains 16 residues. V was clipped by 1 base and J by 2 bases; unmatched bases: 7. A second PCR, run for about 7 to 11 cycles, used a sample-barcoded 5' primer plus a J-beta primer mix. MiXCR, applied by TCRdb to the 5' RACE reads, yields one record per CDR3 protein. There are about 940,000 distinct CDR3 sequences in the sample; about 48% occur only once, and roughly 13% lies in the top ten. The source of the sample is a study of blood T cells in healthy people across ages. The gene calls are TRBV12-3 or TRBV12-4 and TRBJ2-5, with TRBD1 matching over 7 bases. Sequenced material: blood. This TCR was sampled from a man aged 25-45 years in good health. The CDR3 here is CASSLDRGPSQETQYF. For the CDR3, the DNA is TGTGCCAGCAGTTTAGACAGGGGCCCTTCTCAAGAGACCCAGTACTTC.